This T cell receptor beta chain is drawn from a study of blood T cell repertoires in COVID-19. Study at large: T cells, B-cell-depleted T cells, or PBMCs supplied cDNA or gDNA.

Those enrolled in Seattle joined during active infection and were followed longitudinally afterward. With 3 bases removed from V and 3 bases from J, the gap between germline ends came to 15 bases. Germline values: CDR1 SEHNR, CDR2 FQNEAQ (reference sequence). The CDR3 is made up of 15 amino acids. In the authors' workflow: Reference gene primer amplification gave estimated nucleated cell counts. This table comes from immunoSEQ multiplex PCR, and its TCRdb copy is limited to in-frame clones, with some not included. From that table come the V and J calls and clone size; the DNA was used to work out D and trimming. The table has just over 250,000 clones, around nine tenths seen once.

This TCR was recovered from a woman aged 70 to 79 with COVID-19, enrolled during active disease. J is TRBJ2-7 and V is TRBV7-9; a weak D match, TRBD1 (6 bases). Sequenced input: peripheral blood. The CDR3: CASSLLQGASYEQYF. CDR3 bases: TGTGCCAGCAGCTTGCTACAGGGAGCAAGCTACGAGCAGTACTTC.